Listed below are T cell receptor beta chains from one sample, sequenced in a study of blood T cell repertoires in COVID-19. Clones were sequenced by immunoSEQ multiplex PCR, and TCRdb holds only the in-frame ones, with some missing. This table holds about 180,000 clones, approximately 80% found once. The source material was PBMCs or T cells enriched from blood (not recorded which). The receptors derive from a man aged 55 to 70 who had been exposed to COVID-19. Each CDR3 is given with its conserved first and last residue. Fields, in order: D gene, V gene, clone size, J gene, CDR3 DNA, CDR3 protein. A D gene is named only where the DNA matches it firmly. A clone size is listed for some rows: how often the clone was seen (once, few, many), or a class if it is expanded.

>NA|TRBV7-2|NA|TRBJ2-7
TGTGCCAGCAGCTTGCGCGGCTCCTACGAGCAGTACTTC
CASSLRGSYEQYF
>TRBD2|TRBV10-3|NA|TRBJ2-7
TGTGCCATCAGCCCTAAGGGGACTAGCGGACAATACGAGCAGTACTTC
CAISPKGTSGQYEQYF
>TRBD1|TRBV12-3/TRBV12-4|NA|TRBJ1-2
TGTGCCAGCAGTTTTGACAGGGCTTATGGCTACACCTTC
CASSFDRAYGYTF
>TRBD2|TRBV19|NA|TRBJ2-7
TGTGCCTCCCGACCCGGGACTAGTTTCGAGCAGTACTTC
CASRPGTSFEQYF
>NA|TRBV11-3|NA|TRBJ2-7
TGTGCCAGCAGCTTATCACGGTTCTCGTCCTACGAGCAGTACTTC
CASSLSRFSSYEQYF
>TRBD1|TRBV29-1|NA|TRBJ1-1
TGCAGCGTTGATGGCGGACAGGGAGAAGCTTTCTTT
CSVDGGQGEAFF
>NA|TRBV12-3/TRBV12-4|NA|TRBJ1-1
TGTGCCAGCTCCCCCGCGGGGGCCAGGGAAGCTTTCTTT
CASSPAGAREAFF
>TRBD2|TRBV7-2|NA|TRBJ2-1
TGTGCCAGCAGCCCCGGGGGGGCGGGACTGGAGAATGAGCAGTTCTTC
CASSPGGAGLENEQFF
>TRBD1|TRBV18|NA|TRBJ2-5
TGTGCCAGCTCACCAGGTGGACAGGTGCAAGAGACCCAGTACTTC
CASSPGGQVQETQYF
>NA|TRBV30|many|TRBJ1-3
TGTGCCTGGAGTGTTGGGGGCTCGGGAAACACCATATATTTT
CAWSVGGSGNTIYF
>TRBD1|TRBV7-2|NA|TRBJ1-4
TGTGCCAGCAGCAGAAACAGGGGGGGGTCTAATGAAAAACTGTTTTTT
CASSRNRGGSNEKLFF
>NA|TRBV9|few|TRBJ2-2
TGTGCCAGCAGCGTCGGCCAGATGGGGCAAACCGGGGAGCTGTTTTTT
CASSVGQMGQTGELFF
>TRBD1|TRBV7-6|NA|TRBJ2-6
TGTGCCAGCAGCTCACAGGGGCGTACCGGCTCTGGGGCCAACGTCCTGACTTTC
CASSSQGRTGSGANVLTF
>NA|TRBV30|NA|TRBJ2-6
TGTGCCTGGAGTTCCAGCTCTGGGGCCAACGTCCTGACTTTC
CAWSSSSGANVLTF
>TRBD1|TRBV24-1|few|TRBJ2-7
TGTGCCACCAGTGATCGGACAGGGGGTCCCTACGAGCAGTACTTC
CATSDRTGGPYEQYF
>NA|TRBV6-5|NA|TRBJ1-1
TGTGCCAACAGGGAGTTTTGGAACACTGAAGCTTTCTTT
CANREFWNTEAFF
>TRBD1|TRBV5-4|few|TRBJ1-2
TGTGCCAGCAGTTTCCCCGGGACAGGGGCCTCTTATGGCTACACCTTC
CASSFPGTGASYGYTF
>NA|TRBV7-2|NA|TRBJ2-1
TGTGCCAGCTACACCCAGGGTAACACTAATGAGCAGTTCTTC
CASYTQGNTNEQFF
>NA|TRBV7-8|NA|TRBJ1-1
TGTGCCAGCAGCTTAGAATCCCTCGGGACACTTTTTGCTGAAGCTTTCTTT
CASSLESLGTLFAEAFF
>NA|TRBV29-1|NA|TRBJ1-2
TGCAGCGTTGAGGGCTCTTGGGGCTACACCTTC
CSVEGSWGYTF
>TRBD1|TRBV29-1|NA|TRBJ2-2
TGCAGCGTTGGGGACAGGGCTTCCGGGGAGCTGTTTTTT
CSVGDRASGELFF
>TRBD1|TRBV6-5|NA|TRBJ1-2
TGTGCCAGCACCCCGGCGTCAGGGGGTGGCTATGGCTACACCTTC
CASTPASGGGYGYTF
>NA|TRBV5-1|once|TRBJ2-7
TGCGCCAGCAGCATATCCGCGGGGCCCGGAGGGGCCTACGAGCAGTACTTC
CASSISAGPGGAYEQYF
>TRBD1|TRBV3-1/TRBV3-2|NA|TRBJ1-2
TGTGCCAGCAGCCCCCGCTGGACAGGATACTATGGCTACACCTTC
CASSPRWTGYYGYTF
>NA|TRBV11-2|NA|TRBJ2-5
TGTGCCAGCGGGGACAACCTACAAGAGACCCAGTACTTC
CASGDNLQETQYF
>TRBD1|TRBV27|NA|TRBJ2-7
TGTGCCAGCAGTAGACAGGGGATACCCTACGAGCAGTACTTC
CASSRQGIPYEQYF
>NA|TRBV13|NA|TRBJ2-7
TGTGCCAGCAGACTAGGAGGGTCCTACGAGCAGTACTTC
CASRLGGSYEQYF